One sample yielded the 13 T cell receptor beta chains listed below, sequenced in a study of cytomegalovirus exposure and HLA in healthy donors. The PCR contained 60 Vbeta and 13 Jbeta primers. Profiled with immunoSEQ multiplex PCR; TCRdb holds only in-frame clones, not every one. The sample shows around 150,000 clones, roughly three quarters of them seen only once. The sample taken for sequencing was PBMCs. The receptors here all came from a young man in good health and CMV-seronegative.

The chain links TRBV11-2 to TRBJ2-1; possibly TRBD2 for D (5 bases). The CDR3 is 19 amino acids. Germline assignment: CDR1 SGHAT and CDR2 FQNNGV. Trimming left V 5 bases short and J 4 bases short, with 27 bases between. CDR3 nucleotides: TGTGCCAGCAGCGCACGTCCGGCCCCCCAAGCGGAAAGGTACAATGAGCAGTTCTTC. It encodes CASSARPAPQAERYNEQFF.

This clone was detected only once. DNA for the CDR3: TGTGCCAGCAGCTTATCGGGAGGAGGCTCCTACGAGCAGTACTTC. Protein product: CASSLSGGGSYEQYF. The V gene is TRBV11-3, the J gene TRBJ2-7; 7 bases line up with TRBD2. CDR1 and CDR2 (germline): SGHNT, YENEEA. V trimming: 2 bases; J trimming: 0 bases; junction bases outside the gene matches: 4. The CDR3 is 15 amino acids.

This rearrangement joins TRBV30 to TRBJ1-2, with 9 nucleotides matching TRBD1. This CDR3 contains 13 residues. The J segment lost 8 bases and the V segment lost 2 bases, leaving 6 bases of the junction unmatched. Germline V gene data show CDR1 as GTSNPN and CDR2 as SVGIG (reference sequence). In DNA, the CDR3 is TGTGCCTGGAGTACCGGACAGGGGTACGGCTACACCTTC. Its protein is CAWSTGQGYGYTF.

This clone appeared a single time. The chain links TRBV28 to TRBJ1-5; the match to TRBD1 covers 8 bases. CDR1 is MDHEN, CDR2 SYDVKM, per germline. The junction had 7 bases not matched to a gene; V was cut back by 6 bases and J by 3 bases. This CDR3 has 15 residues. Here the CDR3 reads CASRPDRGSNQPQHF. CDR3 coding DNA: TGTGCCAGCAGGCCTGACAGGGGATCCAATCAGCCCCAGCATTTT.

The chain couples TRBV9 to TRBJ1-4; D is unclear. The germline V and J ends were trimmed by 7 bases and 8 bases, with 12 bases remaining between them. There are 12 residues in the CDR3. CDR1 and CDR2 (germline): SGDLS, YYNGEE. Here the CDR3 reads CASFQRWEKLFF. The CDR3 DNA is TGTGCCAGCTTCCAGAGGTGGGAAAAACTGTTTTTT.

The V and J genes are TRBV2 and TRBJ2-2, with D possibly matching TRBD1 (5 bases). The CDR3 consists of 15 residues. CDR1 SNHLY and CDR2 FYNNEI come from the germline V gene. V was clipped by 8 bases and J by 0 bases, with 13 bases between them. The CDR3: CASHSWTPNTGELFF. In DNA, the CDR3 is TGTGCCAGCCATTCATGGACACCGAACACCGGGGAGCTGTTTTTT.

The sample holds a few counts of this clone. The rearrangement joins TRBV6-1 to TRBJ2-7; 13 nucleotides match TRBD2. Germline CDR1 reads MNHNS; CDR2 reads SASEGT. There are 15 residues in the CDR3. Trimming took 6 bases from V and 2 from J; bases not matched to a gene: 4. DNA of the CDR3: TGTGCCAGCAGAACCGGGACTAGCGGGGCCTACGAGCAGTACTTC. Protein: CASRTGTSGAYEQYF.

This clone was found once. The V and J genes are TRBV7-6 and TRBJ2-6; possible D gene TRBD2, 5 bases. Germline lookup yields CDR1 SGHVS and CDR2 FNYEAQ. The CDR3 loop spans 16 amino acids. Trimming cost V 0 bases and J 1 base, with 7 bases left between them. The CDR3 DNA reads TGTGCCAGCAGCTTAGCGGGAGTTTCTGGGGCCAACGTCCTGACTTTC. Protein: CASSLAGVSGANVLTF.

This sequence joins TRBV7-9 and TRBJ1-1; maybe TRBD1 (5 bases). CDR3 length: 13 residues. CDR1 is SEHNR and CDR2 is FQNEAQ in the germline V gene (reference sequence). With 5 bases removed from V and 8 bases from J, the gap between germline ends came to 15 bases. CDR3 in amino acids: CASSPKEGPEAFF. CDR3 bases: TGTGCCAGCAGCCCCAAGGAGGGGCCGGAAGCTTTCTTT.

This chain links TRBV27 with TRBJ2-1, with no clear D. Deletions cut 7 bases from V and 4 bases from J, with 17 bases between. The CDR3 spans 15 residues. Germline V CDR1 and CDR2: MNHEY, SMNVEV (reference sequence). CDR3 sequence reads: CASTLHASLYNEQFF. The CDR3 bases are TGTGCCAGCACCCTCCACGCGAGCCTATACAATGAGCAGTTCTTC.

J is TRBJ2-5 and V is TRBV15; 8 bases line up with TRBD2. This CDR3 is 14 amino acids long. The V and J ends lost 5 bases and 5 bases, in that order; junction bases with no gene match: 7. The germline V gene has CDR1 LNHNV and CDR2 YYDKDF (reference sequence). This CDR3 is CATSQAGAGETQYF. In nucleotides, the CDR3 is TGTGCCACCAGCCAAGCGGGAGCGGGGGAGACCCAGTACTTC.

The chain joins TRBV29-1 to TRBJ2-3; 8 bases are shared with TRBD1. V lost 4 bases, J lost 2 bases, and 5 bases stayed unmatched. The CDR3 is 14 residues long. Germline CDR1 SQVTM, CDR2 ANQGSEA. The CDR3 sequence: CSVGTGGDTDTQYF. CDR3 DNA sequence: TGCAGCGTTGGAACAGGGGGTGACACAGATACGCAGTATTTT.

The CDR3 DNA follows: TGTGCCAGCAGTTTAAAACAGGGTCAAGGAGGCTACACCTTC. Its protein is CASSLKQGQGGYTF. The V gene is TRBV6-5, the J gene TRBJ1-2, with D perhaps matching TRBD1 (6 bases). The V gene's germline CDR1 is MNHEY and CDR2 SVGAGI. Trimming cost V 4 bases and J 8 bases, with 17 bases left between them. The CDR3 totals 14 residues.